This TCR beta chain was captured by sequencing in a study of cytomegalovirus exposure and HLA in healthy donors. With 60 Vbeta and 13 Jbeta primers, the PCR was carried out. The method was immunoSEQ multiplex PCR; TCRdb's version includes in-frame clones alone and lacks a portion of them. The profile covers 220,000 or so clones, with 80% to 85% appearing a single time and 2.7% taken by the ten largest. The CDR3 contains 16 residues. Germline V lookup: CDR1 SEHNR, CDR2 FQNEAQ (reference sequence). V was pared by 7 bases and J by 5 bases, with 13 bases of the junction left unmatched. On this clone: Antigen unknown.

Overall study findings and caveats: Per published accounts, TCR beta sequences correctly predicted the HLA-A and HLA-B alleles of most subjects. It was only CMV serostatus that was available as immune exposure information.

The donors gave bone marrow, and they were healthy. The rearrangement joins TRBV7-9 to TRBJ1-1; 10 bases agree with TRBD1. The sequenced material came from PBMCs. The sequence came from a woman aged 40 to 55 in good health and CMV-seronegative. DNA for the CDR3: TGTGCCAGCATGAAGCGAACCGGGACAGGGGTTACTGAAGCTTTCTTT. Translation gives CASMKRTGTGVTEAFF.